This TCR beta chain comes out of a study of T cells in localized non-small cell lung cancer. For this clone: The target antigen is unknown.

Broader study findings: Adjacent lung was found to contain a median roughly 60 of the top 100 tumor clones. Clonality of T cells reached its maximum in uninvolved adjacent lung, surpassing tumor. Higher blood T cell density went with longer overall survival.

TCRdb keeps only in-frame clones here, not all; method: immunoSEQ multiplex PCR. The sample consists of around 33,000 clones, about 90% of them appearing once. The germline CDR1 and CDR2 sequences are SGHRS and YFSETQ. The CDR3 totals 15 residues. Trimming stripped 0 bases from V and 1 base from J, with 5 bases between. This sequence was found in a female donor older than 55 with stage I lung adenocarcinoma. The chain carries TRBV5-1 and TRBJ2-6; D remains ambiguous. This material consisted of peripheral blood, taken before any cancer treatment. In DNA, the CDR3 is TGCGCCAGCAGCTTGGAGCTATCTGGGGCCAACGTCCTGACTTTC. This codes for CASSLELSGANVLTF.